This T cell receptor beta chain was recorded in a study of early T cells in non-severe SARS-CoV-2 infection. Study-wide background: Unsorted whole-blood RNA was sequenced in bulk, leaving chains unpaired.

The CDR3 extends over 13 amino acids. The germline V gene encodes CDR1 ENHRY and CDR2 SYGVKD. The V gene end was trimmed by 9 bases and the J gene end by 3 bases; junction bases not matched to a gene: 5. This clonotype was observed at least ten times. Its target is unknown. General observations from the study: Sequences matched to VDJdb favored anti-spike CD8 responses, while private and CD4 specificities were missed.

The protocol attached unique molecular identifiers to individual cDNA molecules. TCRdb redid the calling of the 5' RACE reads with MiXCR, one entry per CDR3 protein. This table has tens of thousands of distinct CDR3 sequences, about 7.6% appearing once. The chain carries TRBV10-3 and TRBJ1-2; TRBD1 aligns across 9 bases. The sequencing here drew on whole blood, taken at baseline. This TCR was recovered from an adult who was a healthcare worker with PCR-confirmed SARS-CoV-2 infection or an uninfected control (not recorded which). CDR3 DNA sequence: TGTGCCATGGGGACAGGGTCAGACTATGGCTACACCTTC. Translation: CAMGTGSDYGYTF.